This TCR beta chain was observed in a study of blood T cell repertoires in COVID-19. Germline V CDR1 and CDR2: MNHEY, SMNVEV (reference sequence). The CDR3 is 17 residues long. The V gene end was trimmed by 5 bases and the J gene end by 0 bases; junction bases not matched to a gene: 7. The method was immunoSEQ multiplex PCR; TCRdb's version includes in-frame clones alone and lacks a portion of them. The repertoire has about 350,000 clones, roughly 90% of them found once; the top ten carry about 0.94%. Material for sequencing was PBMCs or T cells enriched from blood (not recorded which). The chain links TRBV27 to TRBJ2-1; 10 bases are a match to TRBD2. The receptor comes from a woman younger than 45 who had been exposed to COVID-19. The CDR3 sequence is CASSPRTSGSSYNEQFF. The CDR3 DNA is TGTGCCAGCAGTCCTCGGACTAGCGGAAGCTCCTACAATGAGCAGTTCTTC.